These 2 T cell receptor beta chains came from one sample sequenced in a study of naive and memory T cell subsets. No antigen is known for these receptors. Two oligonucleotides, mixed equimolar, formed the beta constant-region primer covering TRBC1 and TRBC2. Ligated cDNA was amplified by four rounds of PCR with nested alpha and beta constant-region primers and SP2. A single record per CDR3 protein comes from TCRdb applying MiXCR to the UMI-ligation and nested PCR reads. The sample yields more than 95,000 distinct CDR3 sequences, about 15% seen once. Study observations and caveats: Naive repertoires, especially CD8, held a few larger clonotypes, possibly memory cells re-expressing CD45RA.

Source material: naive CD8+ T cells from blood. The receptors come from a human donor in good health.

The chain couples TRBV5-1 to TRBJ1-5; 10 bases are shared with TRBD1. V shed 0 bases, J shed 6 bases, and the junction held 3 bases outside the gene matches. The CDR3 length is 15 residues. The germline V gene encodes CDR1 SGHRS and CDR2 YFSETQ. This chain's CDR3 is CASSLAGTGAQPQHF. The CDR3 coding sequence is TGCGCCAGCAGCTTGGCCGGGACAGGGGCTCAGCCCCAGCATTTT.

This clonotype was detected a few times. The V call is TRBV19, the J call TRBJ2-7, with 7 bases that match TRBD1. The CDR3 is made up of 18 amino acids. The germline gives CDR1 LNHDA, CDR2 SQIVND (reference sequence). V was pared by 5 bases and J by 0 bases, with 16 bases of the junction left unmatched. The DNA of the CDR3 is TGTGCCAGTAGTCTTCGACAGGGTCGGTCCCCCCACTCCTACGAGCAGTACTTC. It specifies CASSLRQGRSPHSYEQYF. Full variable domain (rest looked up from reference TRBV19 and TRBJ2-7): DGGITQSPKYLFRKEGQNVTLSCEQNLNHDAMYWYRQDPGQGLRLIYYSQIVNDFQKGDIAEGYSVSREKKESFPLTVTSAQKNPTAFYLCASSLRQGRSPHSYEQYFGPGTRLTVT.